This passage covers 4 T cell receptor beta chains from one sample sequenced in a study of control samples from healthy donors and cancer patients. Only in-frame clones appear in the TCRdb table, and some are missing; sequencing was by immunoSEQ multiplex PCR. The profile shows some 99,000 clones, around nine tenths of them singletons. The specimen was blood. These receptors all come from a woman in her 50s in good health.

The chain employs TRBV5-8 and TRBJ2-2; weak D call: TRBD1 (5 bases). The germline V gene has CDR1 SGHTS and CDR2 YDEGEE. There are 15 residues in the CDR3. Trimming pared 2 bases from V and 1 base from J, leaving 9 bases between. The CDR3 loop reads CASSFLGLNTGELFF. CDR3 bases: TGTGCCAGCAGCTTTTTGGGGCTGAACACCGGGGAGCTGTTTTTT.

The chain uses TRBV5-1 and TRBJ1-4, with D uncertain. The CDR3 spans 14 residues. The V gene's germline CDR1 is SGHRS and CDR2 YFSETQ. V lost 4 bases, J lost 4 bases, and 11 bases lay in between. The CDR3: CASSDGVINEKLFF. The CDR3 DNA follows: TGCGCCAGCAGCGACGGGGTTATTAATGAAAAACTGTTTTTT.

This clone was seen a few times. The J gene is TRBJ2-3, the V gene TRBV28, with D hard to call. There are 13 residues in the CDR3. Trimming removed 7 bases from V and 0 bases from J, with 8 bases in between. The germline V gene has CDR1 MDHEN and CDR2 SYDVKM. This CDR3 is CASIGSSTDTQYF. The CDR3 coding sequence is TGTGCCAGCATAGGTAGTAGCACAGATACGCAGTATTTT.

In this sample, this clone turned up once. This chain uses TRBV29-1 with TRBJ2-1, with D perhaps matching TRBD1 (5 bases). The CDR3 totals 14 residues. V was cut by 4 bases and J by 0 bases, with 10 bases left in between. The germline CDR1 and CDR2 sequences are SQVTM and ANQGSEA. The CDR3 reads CSVGGGSSYNEQFF. The DNA of the CDR3 is TGCAGCGTTGGGGGCGGCAGCTCCTACAATGAGCAGTTCTTC.